This T cell receptor beta chain was identified in a study of T-cell reconstitution after alpha-beta-depleted transplantation in children. Whole-study findings and limits: Newly generated T cells supplied most T-cell counts and diversity one year post-transplant. Several hundred expanded graft clones reportedly were the source of alpha-beta T cells about two months after transplant. At day 60, the high TCRbeta diversity found in some patients originated from recipient T cells and thymic progenitors that had survived.

A library of TCRbeta sequences, prepared with unique molecular identifiers, was generated. Via MiXCR, TCRdb re-called the PCR reads, giving one row per CDR3 protein. The sample has about 980,000 distinct CDR3 sequences, roughly 29% seen once. On this clonotype: Its specificity is not known.

V shed 5 bases and J shed 5 bases, with 20 bases lying between them. CDR1 SGHRS and CDR2 YFSETQ come from the germline V gene. CDR3 length: 16 residues. This specimen consisted of PBMCs, mostly from graft donor cells, obtained 360 days after TCRalphabeta/CD19-depleted stem cell transplant. This rearrangement joins TRBV5-1 to TRBJ2-1, with a possible D match to TRBD2 (5 bases). This TCR came from a boy in the first two years of life who had a stem cell transplant for SCID, so the T cells may come from the graft donor. Written as DNA, the CDR3 is TGCGCCAGCAGAGGCCCCATAGAGGGATGGAACAATGAGCAGTTCTTC. Translating gives CASRGPIEGWNNEQFF.